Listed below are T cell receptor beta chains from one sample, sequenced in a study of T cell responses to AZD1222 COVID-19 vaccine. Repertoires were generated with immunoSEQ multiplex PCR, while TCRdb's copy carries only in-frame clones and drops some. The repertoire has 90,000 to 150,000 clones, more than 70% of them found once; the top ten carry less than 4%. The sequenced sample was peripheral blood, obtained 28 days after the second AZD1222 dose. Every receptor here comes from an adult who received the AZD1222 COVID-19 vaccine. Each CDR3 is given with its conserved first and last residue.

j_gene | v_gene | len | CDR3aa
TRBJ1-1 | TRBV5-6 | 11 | CASSFLEEAFF
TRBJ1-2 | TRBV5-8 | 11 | CASTPGYGYTF
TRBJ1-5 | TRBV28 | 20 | CASSFRAGTGHFIGNQPQHF
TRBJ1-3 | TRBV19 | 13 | CASSIGSGNTIYF
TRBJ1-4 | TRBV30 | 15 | CAWSVGGAPVEKLFF
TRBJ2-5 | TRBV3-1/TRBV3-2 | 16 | CASSQDPPGGGETQYF
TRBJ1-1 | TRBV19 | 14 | CASSMDRTSSEAFF
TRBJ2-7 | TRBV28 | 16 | CASSLGTGFVSYEQYF
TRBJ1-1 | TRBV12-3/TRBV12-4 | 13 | CASTPDTGTEAFF
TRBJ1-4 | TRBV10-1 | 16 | CASSHQRDRVRKKLFF
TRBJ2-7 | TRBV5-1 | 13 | CASSLGLVGEQYF
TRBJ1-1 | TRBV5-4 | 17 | CASSLAGSRGLNTEAFF
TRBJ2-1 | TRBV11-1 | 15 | CASSPRDREYNEQFF
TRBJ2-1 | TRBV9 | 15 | CASSEAGGPYNEQFF
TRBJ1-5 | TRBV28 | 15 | CASSSGQGSDQPQHF
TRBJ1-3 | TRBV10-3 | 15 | CAISGQAKGGNTIYF
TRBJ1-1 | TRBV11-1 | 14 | CASSSPHTRDEAFF